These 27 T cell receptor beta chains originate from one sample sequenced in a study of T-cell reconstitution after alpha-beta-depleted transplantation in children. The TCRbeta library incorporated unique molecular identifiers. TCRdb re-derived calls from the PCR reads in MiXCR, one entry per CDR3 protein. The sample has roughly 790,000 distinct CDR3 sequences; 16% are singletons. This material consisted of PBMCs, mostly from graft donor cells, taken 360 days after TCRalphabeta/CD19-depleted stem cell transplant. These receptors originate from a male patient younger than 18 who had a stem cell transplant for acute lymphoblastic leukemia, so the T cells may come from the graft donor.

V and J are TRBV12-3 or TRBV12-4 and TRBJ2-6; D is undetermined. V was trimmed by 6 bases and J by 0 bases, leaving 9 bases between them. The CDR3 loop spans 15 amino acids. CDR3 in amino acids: CASRPDPSGANVLTF. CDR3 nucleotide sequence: TGTGCCAGCAGACCCGACCCCTCTGGGGCCAACGTCCTGACTTTC.

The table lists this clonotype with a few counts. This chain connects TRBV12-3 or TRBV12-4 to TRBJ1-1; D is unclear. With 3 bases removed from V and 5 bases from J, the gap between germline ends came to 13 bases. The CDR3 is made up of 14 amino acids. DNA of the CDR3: TGTGCCAGCAGTTTTGGGTCATTGGGTACTGAAGCTTTCTTT. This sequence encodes CASSFGSLGTEAFF.

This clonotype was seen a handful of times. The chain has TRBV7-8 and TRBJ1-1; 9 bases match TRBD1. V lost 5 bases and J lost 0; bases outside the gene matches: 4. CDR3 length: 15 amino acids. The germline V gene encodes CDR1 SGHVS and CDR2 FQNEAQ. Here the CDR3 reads CASSKQGAVNTEAFF. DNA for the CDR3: TGTGCCAGCAGCAAACAGGGGGCTGTGAACACTGAAGCTTTCTTT.

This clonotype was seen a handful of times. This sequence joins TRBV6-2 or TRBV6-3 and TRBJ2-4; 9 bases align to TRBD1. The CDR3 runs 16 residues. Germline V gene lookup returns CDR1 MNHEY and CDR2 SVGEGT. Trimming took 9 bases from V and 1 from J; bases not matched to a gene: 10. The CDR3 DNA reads TGTGCCAGGATCGGGACAGGGTATAAGGCCAAAAACATTCAGTACTTC. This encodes CARIGTGYKAKNIQYF.

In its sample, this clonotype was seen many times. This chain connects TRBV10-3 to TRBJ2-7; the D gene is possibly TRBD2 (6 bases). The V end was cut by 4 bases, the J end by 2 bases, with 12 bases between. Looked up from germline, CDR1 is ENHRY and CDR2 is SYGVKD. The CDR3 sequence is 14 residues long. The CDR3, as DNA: TGTGCCATCAGTGTGGTCGCGGGACCCTACGAGCAGTACTTC. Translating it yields CAISVVAGPYEQYF.

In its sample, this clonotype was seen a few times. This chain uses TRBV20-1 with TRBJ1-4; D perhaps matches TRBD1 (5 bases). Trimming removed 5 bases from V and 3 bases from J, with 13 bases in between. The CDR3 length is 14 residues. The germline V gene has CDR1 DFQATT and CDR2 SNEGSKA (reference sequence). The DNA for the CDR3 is TGCAGTGCTCCCCCGGGGGGATCTAATGAAAAACTGTTTTTT. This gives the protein CSAPPGGSNEKLFF.

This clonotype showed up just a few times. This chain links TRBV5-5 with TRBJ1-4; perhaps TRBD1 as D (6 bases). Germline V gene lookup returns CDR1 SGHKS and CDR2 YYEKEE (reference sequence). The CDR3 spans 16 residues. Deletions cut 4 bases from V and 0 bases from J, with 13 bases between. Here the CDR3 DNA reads TGTGCCAGCAGCCCAGTGACAGGAACAACTAATGAAAAACTGTTTTTT. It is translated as CASSPVTGTTNEKLFF.

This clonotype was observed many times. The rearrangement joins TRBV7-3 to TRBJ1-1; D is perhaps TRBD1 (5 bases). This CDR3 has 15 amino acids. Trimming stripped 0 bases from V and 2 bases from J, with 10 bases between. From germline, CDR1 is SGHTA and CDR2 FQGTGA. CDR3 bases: TGTGCCAGCAGCTTAACCATTGGGGGAAACACTGAAGCTTTCTTT. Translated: CASSLTIGGNTEAFF.

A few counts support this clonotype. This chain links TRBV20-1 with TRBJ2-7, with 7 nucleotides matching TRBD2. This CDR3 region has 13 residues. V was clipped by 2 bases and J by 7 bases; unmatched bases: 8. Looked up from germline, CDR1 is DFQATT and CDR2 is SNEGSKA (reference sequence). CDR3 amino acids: CSARRAGSFEQYF. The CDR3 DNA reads TGCAGTGCTAGAAGAGCGGGAAGTTTTGAGCAGTACTTC.

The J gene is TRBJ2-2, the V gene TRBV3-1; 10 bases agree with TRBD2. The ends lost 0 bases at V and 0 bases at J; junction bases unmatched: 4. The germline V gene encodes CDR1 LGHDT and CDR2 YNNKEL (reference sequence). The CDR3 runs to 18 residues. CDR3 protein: CASSQEPGLASNTGELFF. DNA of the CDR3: TGTGCCAGCAGCCAAGAGCCGGGACTAGCGTCGAACACCGGGGAGCTGTTTTTT. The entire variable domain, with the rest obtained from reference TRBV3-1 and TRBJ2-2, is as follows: DTAVSQTPKYLVTQMGNDKSIKCEQNLGHDTMYWYKQDSKKFLKIMFSYNNKELIINETVPNRFSPKSPDKAHLNLHINSLELGDSAVYFCASSQEPGLASNTGELFFGEGSRLTVL.

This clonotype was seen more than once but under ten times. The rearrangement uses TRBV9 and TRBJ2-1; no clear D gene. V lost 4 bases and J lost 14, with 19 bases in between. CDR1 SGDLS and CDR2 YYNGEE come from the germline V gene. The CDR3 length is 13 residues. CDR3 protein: CASSPSNPWPKFF. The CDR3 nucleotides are TGTGCCAGCAGCCCCAGTAATCCGTGGCCTAAGTTCTTC.

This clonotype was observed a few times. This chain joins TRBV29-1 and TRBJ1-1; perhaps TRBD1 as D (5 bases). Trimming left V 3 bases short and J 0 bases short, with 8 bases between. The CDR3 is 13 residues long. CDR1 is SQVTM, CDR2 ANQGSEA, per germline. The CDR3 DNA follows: TGCAGCGTTGATAAGGGGATGAACACTGAAGCTTTCTTT. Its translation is CSVDKGMNTEAFF.

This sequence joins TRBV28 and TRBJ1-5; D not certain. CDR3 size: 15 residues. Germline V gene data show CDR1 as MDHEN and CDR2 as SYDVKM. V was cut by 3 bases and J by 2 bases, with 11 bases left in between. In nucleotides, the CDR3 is TGTGCCAGCAGTTTTAGGAGGGCGGGCAATCAGCCCCAGCATTTT. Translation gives CASSFRRAGNQPQHF.

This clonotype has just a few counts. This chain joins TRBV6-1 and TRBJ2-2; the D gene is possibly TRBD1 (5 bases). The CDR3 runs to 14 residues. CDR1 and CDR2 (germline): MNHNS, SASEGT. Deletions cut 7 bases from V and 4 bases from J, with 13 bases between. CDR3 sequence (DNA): TGTGCCAGCAACCTCAGGGTGATCACCGGGGAGCTGTTTTTT. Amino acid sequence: CASNLRVITGELFF.

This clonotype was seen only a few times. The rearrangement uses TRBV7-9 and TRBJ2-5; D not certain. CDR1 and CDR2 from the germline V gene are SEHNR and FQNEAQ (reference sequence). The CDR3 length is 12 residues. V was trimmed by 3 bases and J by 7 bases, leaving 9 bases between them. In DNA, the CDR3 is TGTGCCAGCAGCTTCGGCCCTGGGACCCAGTACTTC. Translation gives CASSFGPGTQYF.

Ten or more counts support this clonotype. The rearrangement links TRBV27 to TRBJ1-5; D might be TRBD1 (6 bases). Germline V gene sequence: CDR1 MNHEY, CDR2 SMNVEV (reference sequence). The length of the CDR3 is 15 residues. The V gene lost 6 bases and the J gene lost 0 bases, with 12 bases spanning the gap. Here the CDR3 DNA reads TGTGCCAGCAGCCCCAGGGGCTCTAGCAATCAGCCCCAGCATTTT. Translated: CASSPRGSSNQPQHF.

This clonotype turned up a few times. Written as DNA, the CDR3 is TGTGCCAGCAGTTTCATAGAGGGCTCTGGCACAGATACGCAGTATTTT. Its translation is CASSFIEGSGTDTQYF. The chain recombines TRBV28 with TRBJ2-3, with a weak D call TRBD2 (5 bases). Trimming shortened V by 3 bases and J by 1 base, and 14 bases separated the two germline ends. The CDR3 is made up of 16 amino acids. The germline CDR1 and CDR2 sequences are MDHEN and SYDVKM. The full variable domain, rest sourced from reference TRBV28 and TRBJ2-3, is DVKVTQSSRYLVKRTGEKVFLECVQDMDHENMFWYRQDPGLGLRLIYFSYDVKMKEKGDIPEGYSVSREKKERFSLILESASTNQTSMYLCASSFIEGSGTDTQYFGPGTRLTVL.

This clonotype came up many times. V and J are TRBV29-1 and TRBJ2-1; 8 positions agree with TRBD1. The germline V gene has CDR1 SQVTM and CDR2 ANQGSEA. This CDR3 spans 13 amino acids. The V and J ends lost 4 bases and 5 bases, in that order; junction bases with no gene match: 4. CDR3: CSVAGQVHNEQFF. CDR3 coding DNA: TGCAGCGTTGCGGGACAGGTACACAATGAGCAGTTCTTC.

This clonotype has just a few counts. CDR3 region: CSASVRRNTEAFF. CDR3 in DNA: TGCAGTGCTAGTGTTAGGAGGAACACTGAAGCTTTCTTT. The chain employs TRBV20-1 and TRBJ1-1; D unclear. CDR1 and CDR2 from the germline V gene are DFQATT and SNEGSKA (reference sequence). This CDR3 has 13 residues. V was pared by 3 bases and J by 1 base, with 9 bases between.

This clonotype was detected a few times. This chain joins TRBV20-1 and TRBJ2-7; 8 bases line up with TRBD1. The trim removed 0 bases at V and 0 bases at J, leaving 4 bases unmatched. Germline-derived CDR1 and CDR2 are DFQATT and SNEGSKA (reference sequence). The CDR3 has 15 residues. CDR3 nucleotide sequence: TGCAGTGCTAGAGATTGGGGGACAGGCTCCTACGAGCAGTACTTC. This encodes CSARDWGTGSYEQYF.

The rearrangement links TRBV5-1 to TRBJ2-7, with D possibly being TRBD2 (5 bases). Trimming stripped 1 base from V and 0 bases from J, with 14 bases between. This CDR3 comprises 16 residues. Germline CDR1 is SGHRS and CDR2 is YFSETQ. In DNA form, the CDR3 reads TGCGCCAGCAGCTTGAGCAGCGGATACCCCTCCTACGAGCAGTACTTC. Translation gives CASSLSSGYPSYEQYF.

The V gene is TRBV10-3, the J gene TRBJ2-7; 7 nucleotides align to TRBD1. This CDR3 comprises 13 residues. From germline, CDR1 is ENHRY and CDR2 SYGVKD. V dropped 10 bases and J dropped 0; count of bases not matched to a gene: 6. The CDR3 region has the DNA TGTGCCACACTGGGACAGTCCTCCTACGAGCAGTACTTC. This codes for CATLGQSSYEQYF.

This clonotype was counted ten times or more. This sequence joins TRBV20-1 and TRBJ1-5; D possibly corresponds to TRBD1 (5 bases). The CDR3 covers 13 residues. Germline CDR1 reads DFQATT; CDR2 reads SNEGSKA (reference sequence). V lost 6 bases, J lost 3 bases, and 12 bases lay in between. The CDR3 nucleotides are TGCAGTGCCCTTGGGGACCACAATCAGCCCCAGCATTTT. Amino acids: CSALGDHNQPQHF.

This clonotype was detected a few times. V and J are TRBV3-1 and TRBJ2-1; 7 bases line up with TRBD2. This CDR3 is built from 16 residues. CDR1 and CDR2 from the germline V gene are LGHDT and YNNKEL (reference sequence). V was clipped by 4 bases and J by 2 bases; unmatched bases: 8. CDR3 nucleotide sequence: TGTGCCAGCAGCCTGCGCGGGAGAGCCGCCTACAATGAGCAGTTCTTC. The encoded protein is CASSLRGRAAYNEQFF.

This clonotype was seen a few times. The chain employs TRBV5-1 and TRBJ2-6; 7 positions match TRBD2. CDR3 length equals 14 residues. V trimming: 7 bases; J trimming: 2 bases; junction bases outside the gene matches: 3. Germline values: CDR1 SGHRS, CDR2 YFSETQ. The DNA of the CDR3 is TGCGCCAGCGGCGCGGGGGCTGGGGCCAACGTCCTGACTTTC. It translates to CASGAGAGANVLTF.

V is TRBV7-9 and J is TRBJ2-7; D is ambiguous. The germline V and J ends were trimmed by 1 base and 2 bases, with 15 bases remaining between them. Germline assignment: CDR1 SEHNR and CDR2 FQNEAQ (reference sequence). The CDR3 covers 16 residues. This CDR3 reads CASSLVLAPEAYEQYF. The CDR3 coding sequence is TGTGCCAGCAGCTTAGTGTTGGCGCCAGAGGCCTACGAGCAGTACTTC.

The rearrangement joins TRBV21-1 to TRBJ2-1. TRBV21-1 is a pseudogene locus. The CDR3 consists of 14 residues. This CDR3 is CASSKALPANEQFF. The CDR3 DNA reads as TGTGCCAGCAGCAAAGCGCTTCCAGCTAATGAGCAGTTCTTC.